This T cell receptor beta chain was obtained from a study of beta chain features in type 1 diabetes (dated by TCRdb to between 2018 and 2020). Context from the whole study: Mean age, gender distribution, total cell number and subset yield were not different between patients and healthy donors. Across all samples, roughly 110,000,000 sorted cells were examined, and cell number per subset correlated strongly with RNA yield. In the study, recently diagnosed type 1 diabetes patients and matched healthy donors were compared on the TCRB repertoires of their sorted circulating CD4+ T cell subsets. Naive and central memory subsets were obtained from all 30 or so donors, but regulatory and stem cell-like memory subsets were isolated from only 8 patients and roughly eight healthy donors. The paper's findings and limits, for the study overall: Naive, central memory and regulatory TCRB repertoires appeared to be more similar among patients than among healthy donors. Sequencing cDNA rather than genomic DNA could over-represent highly expressing activated cells, although activation and CD3 levels did not differ between groups. At VDJ recombination sites, patients with type 1 diabetes made fewer insertions and deleted more nucleotides, a pattern implying thymic rearrangement abnormalities. PCR may preferentially amplify shorter templates, but because patient and control samples were amplified and corrected together, any resulting skew would affect both groups equally. Type 1 diabetes patients showed a moderate but significant shortening of TCRB CDR3 length in all four CD4+ subsets. Because small numbers of individuals were included in the HLA sub-analyses, any influence of HLA type on TCRB rearrangement was left unresolved.

A single peripheral blood draw of about 116 mL on average was collected from each donor into heparinised tubes. Naive, central memory, regulatory and stem cell-like memory CD4+ T cells were sorted on a BD FACSAria II using a panel including CD45RO, CCR7, CD25, CD127, CD95 and CD27. A purity above 95% was achieved for all sorted populations. PBMCs were isolated immediately by Lymphoprep density gradient centrifugation and stained directly without culture. So that batch effects would be minimized, each experiment stained and sorted samples in pairs, pairing one healthy donor with one patient. The entire amount of isolated RNA was reverse transcribed using the High Capacity cDNA Reverse Transcription Kit, so the sequenced TCRB transcripts were expressed ones. Deep immunoSEQ sequencing was performed on naive, central memory and regulatory T cell samples, with an average of roughly 3.6 million total reads per sample. Sorted cells were lysed in RLT buffer, and RNA was extracted using DNase-treated RNeasy Micro or Mini kits according to cell number. Each cell subset was processed on its own to prevent cross-contamination, while patient and healthy donor samples were processed together. TCRB sequences were amplified from cDNA with the immunoSEQ multiplex PCR, producing 87-bp fragments spanning the CDR3 region. Sequencing of the amplicons was done on the Illumina HiSeq platform. As for the original processing: PCR bias was computationally corrected using synthetic template baselines, reads within Hamming distance 2 were collapsed, and singletons that could not be merged were discarded. Reads were aligned against IMGT so that V, D and J genes, CDR3 length and insertions or deletions at six rearrangement sites could be assigned. Within each subset, clonotype counts were normalized to sorted cell number, and only after that were true diversity and Gini coefficients computed with the tcR R package. The overlap coefficient, calculated on TCRB nucleotide sequences, was used to measure repertoire sharing. TCRdb re-hosts the immuneACCESS table, in-frame sequences only. Its copies lack some clones; in the studies checked, an unresolved V gene accounts for under half of them, and the cause for the rest is not known. V and J calls and clone size come straight from that table; D and trimming were deduced from the DNA. For this sample the table gives 150,000 to 200,000 clones, of which approximately 9% were detected only once. The biggest ten clones account for about 0.5% of the sample.

This clone came up once. Its antigen is still unknown. One base away there is no much larger clone; base qualities are not given. V is shortened by 3 bases, J by 1 base, and the region joining them spans 13 bases. According to the germline V gene, CDR1 reads MGHDK and CDR2 reads SYGVNS. The cysteine opens and the phenylalanine closes a CDR3 of 15 amino acids. Just CDR3 DNA is preserved here, 45 bases in frame from base 1. This clonotype was sampled from a woman between 18 and 29 years old with type 1 diabetes. The sequence joins TRBV25-1 to TRBJ2-7; TRBD2 is possibly the D segment (6 matching bases). Sequenced: central memory CD4+ T cells from blood. CDR3 protein: CASSERGAGSYEQYF. The DNA sequence is as follows: TGTGCCAGCAGTGAGCGGGGCGCCGGATCCTACGAGCAGTACTTC.